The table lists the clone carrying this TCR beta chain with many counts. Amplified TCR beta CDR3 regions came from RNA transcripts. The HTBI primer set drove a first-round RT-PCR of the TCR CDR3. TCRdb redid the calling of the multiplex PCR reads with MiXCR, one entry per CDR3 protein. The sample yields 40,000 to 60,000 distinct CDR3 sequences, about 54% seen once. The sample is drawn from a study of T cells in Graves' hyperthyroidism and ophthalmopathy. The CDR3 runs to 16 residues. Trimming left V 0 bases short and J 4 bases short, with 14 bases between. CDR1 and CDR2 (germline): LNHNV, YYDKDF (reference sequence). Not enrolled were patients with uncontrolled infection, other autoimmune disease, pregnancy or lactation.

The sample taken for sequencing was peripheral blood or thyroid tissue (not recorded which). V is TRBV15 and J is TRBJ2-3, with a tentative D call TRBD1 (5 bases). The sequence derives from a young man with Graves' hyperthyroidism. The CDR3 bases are TGTGCCACCAGCAGAGATCAGGGCAGGTCAGCAGATACGCAGTATTTT. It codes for CATSRDQGRSADTQYF.